This TCR beta chain was identified during a study of blood T cell repertoires in COVID-19. Original data processing: Researchers report that nucleated cell counts were estimated from reference gene primer amplification. Produced via immunoSEQ multiplex PCR; TCRdb's table is partial and in-frame only. V and J calls and clone size are given by that table; D and trimming were obtained from the DNA. Seen here are 85,000 to 100,000 clones, approximately 86% observed once, and the top ten hold about 1.9%. Seattle patient enrollment occurred during active infection, with longitudinal follow-up thereafter. The CDR3 is 13 amino acids. V gave up 4 bases and J gave up 3 bases; unmatched junction bases: 3. Germline V gene sequence: CDR1 LGHDT, CDR2 YNNKEL (reference sequence).

This receptor was obtained from a man over 45 with COVID-19, enrolled during active disease. The sequencing sample was made of peripheral blood. V gene TRBV3-1 (or the pseudogene TRBV3-2) combines with J gene TRBJ2-7; 7 positions match TRBD1. CDR3 sequence reads: CASSPTGVYEQYF. The CDR3 nucleotides are TGTGCCAGCAGCCCCACAGGGGTCTACGAGCAGTACTTC.